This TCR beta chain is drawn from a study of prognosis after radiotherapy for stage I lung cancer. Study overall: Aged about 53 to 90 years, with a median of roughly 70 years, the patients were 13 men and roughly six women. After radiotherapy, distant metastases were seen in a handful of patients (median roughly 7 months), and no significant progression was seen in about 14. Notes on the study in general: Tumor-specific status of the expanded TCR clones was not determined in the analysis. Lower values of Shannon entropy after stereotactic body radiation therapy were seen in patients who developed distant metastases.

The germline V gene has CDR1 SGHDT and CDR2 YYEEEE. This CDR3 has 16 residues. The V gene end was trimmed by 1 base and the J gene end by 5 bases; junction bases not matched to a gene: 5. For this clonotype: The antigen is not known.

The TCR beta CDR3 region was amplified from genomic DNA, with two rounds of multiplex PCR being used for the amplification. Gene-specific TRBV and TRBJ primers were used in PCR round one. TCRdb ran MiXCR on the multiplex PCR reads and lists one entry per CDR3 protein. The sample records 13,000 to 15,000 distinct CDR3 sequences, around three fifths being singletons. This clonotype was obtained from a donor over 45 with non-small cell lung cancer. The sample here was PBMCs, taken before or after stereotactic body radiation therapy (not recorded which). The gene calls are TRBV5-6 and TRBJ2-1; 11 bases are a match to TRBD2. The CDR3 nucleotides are TGTGCCAGCAGCTTGCTCGGGACTAGCGGTAACAATGAGCAGTTCTTC. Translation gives CASSLLGTSGNNEQFF. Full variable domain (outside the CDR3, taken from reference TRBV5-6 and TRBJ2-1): DAGVTQSPTHLIKTRGQQVTLRCSPKSGHDTVSWYQQALGQGPQFIFQYYEEEERQRGNFPDRFSGHQFPNYSSELNVNALLLGDSALYLCASSLLGTSGNNEQFFGPGTRLTVL.